The clone carrying this T cell receptor beta chain was detected ten times or more. Via MiXCR, TCRdb re-called the 5' RACE reads, giving one row per CDR3 protein. The table has around 29,000 distinct CDR3 sequences, around 12% seen once. Germline lookup yields CDR1 SGHAT and CDR2 FQNNGV. The CDR3 is made up of 12 amino acids. The V gene lost 4 bases and the J gene lost 4 bases, with 5 bases spanning the gap. This sample was taken from a study of T-cell memory formation after mild COVID-19. This TCR was recovered from an adult woman who had mild COVID-19 (a few samples of this study predate the infection). Cell type and time point are not known. The sequenced sample was PBMCs or a T cell subset sorted from them (not recorded which). The J gene is TRBJ2-1, the V gene TRBV11-2; D not certain. DNA for the CDR3: TGTGCCAGCAGCTCGAGGTACAATGAGCAGTTCTTC. This gives the protein CASSSRYNEQFF.